This is a list of T cell receptor beta chains from one sample in a study of cytomegalovirus exposure and HLA in healthy donors. The data were produced by immunoSEQ multiplex PCR, yet TCRdb's version contains in-frame clones alone and is incomplete. The sample lists roughly 66,000 clones, roughly 74% occurring once. The sequenced sample was PBMCs. The receptor set was obtained from a man aged 18 to 29 in good health and CMV-seropositive. Both conserved end residues are part of each CDR3. Fields, in order: J gene, clone size, CDR3 length, D gene, V gene, CDR3 DNA, CDR3 protein. D genes are given only for firm matches. Clone size, where shown, is once, few, many, or a class for clones that have expanded.

TRBJ1-2	-	13	TRBD1	TRBV7-3	TGTGCCAGCAGCTTAATGACAGGGGACGGCTACACCTTC	CASSLMTGDGYTF
TRBJ2-6	-	15	-	TRBV6-1	TGTGCCAGCAGTGACTTCGTTGGCTTTGCCAACGTCCTGACTTTC	CASSDFVGFANVLTF
TRBJ2-7	-	14	-	TRBV13	TGTGCCAGCAGCCCGAGACTAGGATCCTACGAGCAGTACTTC	CASSPRLGSYEQYF
TRBJ2-1	-	16	TRBD2	TRBV6-6	TGTGCCAGCAGTTACTCGAGCTCCCCAGCGGGGAATGAGCAGTTCTTC	CASSYSSSPAGNEQFF
TRBJ2-1	-	14	-	TRBV1	TGCACCGAGCAGGTGGGGACAGACCACAATGAGCAGTTCTTC	CTEQVGTDHNEQFF
TRBJ1-6	-	12	-	TRBV7-2	TGTGCCAGCAGCTTATTTTCCCGACCCCTCCACTTT	CASSLFSRPLHF
TRBJ2-5	-	12	-	TRBV29-1	TGCAGCGTCGGTGGACACAAAGAGACCCAGTACTTC	CSVGGHKETQYF
TRBJ1-1	-	15	TRBD1	TRBV7-6	TGTGCCAGCAGCCCAGACAGGGGGCAGAACACTGAAGCTTTCTTT	CASSPDRGQNTEAFF
TRBJ1-4	few	15	-	TRBV6-1	TGTGCCAGCAGTGAAGACAGGGATGGGAACGAAAAACTGTTTTTT	CASSEDRDGNEKLFF
TRBJ1-1	-	16	-	TRBV2	TGTGCCAGCAGAACCTCCAGGACTTCTGGGAACACTGAAGCTTTCTTT	CASRTSRTSGNTEAFF
TRBJ1-6	few	12	-	TRBV28	TGTGCCAGCAGTCGTCTGGGCTCACCCCTCCACTTT	CASSRLGSPLHF
TRBJ2-1	-	13	-	TRBV7-3	TGTGCCAGCAGCTTGGCGGGGGCCAATGAGCAGTTCTTC	CASSLAGANEQFF
TRBJ1-4	-	14	-	TRBV9	TGTGCCAGCTCCAAGGGCGGGGGAGATGAAAAACTGTTTTTT	CASSKGGGDEKLFF
TRBJ1-2	once	13	-	TRBV19	TGTGCCAGTGGGGACACCCTTAACTATGGCTACACCTTC	CASGDTLNYGYTF
TRBJ1-5	-	13	-	TRBV6-1	TGTGCCAGCAGGGATCAGGGAAATCAGCCCCAGCATTTT	CASRDQGNQPQHF
TRBJ1-3	-	15	-	TRBV15	TGTGCCACCAGCACCATCCGCGGCTCTGGAAACACCATATATTTT	CATSTIRGSGNTIYF
TRBJ1-3	-	15	-	TRBV10-2	TGCGCCAGCAGTGAGTCCACTAACTCTGGAAACACCATATATTTT	CASSESTNSGNTIYF
TRBJ1-1	-	14	TRBD1	TRBV6-1	TGTGCCAGCAGGCCTGGGACAGGGGGCGGTGAAGCTTTCTTT	CASRPGTGGGEAFF
TRBJ2-7	-	15	TRBD1	TRBV6-5	TGTGCCAGCAGTTCTTCTGGACAGGTAGGGGCCGAGCAGTACTTC	CASSSSGQVGAEQYF
TRBJ1-2	-	15	TRBD1	TRBV5-1	TGCGCCAGCAGCTATCCGAGACAGGGGGACTATGGCTACACCTTC	CASSYPRQGDYGYTF
TRBJ1-2	-	15	TRBD1	TRBV5-4	TGTGCCAGCAGCTTGGAGGCAGGGGGGAACTATGGCTACACCTTC	CASSLEAGGNYGYTF
TRBJ2-1	-	12	TRBD1	TRBV29-1	TGCAGCGCTGGGACAGGGTCCAATGAGCAGTTCTTC	CSAGTGSNEQFF
TRBJ1-5	-	19	-	TRBV19	TGTGCCAGTAGTAAGGGTCGGGGTCAGTTCCTACTCATTAATCAGCCCCAGCATTTT	CASSKGRGQFLLINQPQHF
TRBJ2-1	-	14	-	TRBV28	TGTGCCAGCAGTTTGGCGGTTTTCTACAATGAGCAGTTCTTC	CASSLAVFYNEQFF
TRBJ2-1	few	15	TRBD1	TRBV6-1	TGTGCCAGCAGTGATACCGGACAGGAACACAATGAGCAGTTCTTC	CASSDTGQEHNEQFF
TRBJ1-4	once	15	TRBD1	TRBV10-3	TGTGCCATCAGTGAGACAGGGGGCTTTGAGGAAAAACTGTTTTTT	CAISETGGFEEKLFF
TRBJ1-5	once	15	-	TRBV25-1	TGTGCCAGCAGTGAATTGGGGGGGAGCAATCAGCCCCAGCATTTT	CASSELGGSNQPQHF
TRBJ1-1	many	13	TRBD1	TRBV6-1	TGTGCCAGCAGCCTGACAGGGGGCACTGAAGCTTTCTTT	CASSLTGGTEAFF
TRBJ1-1	-	17	TRBD1	TRBV29-1	TGCAGCGTTTCCGGATCTATACAGGGACAGATGAACACTGAAGCTTTCTTT	CSVSGSIQGQMNTEAFF
TRBJ2-1	-	13	-	TRBV6-5	TGTGCCAGCAGCCTCGGACTTGACAATGAGCAGTTCTTC	CASSLGLDNEQFF
TRBJ2-7	few	14	-	TRBV6-5	TGTGCCAGCAGTTACTACCCGGGCAGGGGCGAGCAGTACTTC	CASSYYPGRGEQYF
TRBJ2-3	-	16	TRBD2	TRBV30	TGTGCCTGGAGTTCCACTAGCGGGGCCGGCACAGATACGCAGTATTTT	CAWSSTSGAGTDTQYF
TRBJ1-6	-	15	TRBD1	TRBV7-9	TGTGCCAGCAGCCGAGGGACAGGGAACAATTCACCCCTCCACTTT	CASSRGTGNNSPLHF
TRBJ1-2	once	14	TRBD1	TRBV6-1	TGTGCCAGCAGCGGGACAGGGCTGGGCCATGGCTACACCTTC	CASSGTGLGHGYTF
TRBJ2-5	-	14	TRBD2	TRBV6-5	TGTGCCAGCAGCCTTAGCGGGGGGGCCGAGACCCAGTACTTC	CASSLSGGAETQYF
TRBJ1-5	-	16	-	TRBV2	TGTGCCAGCAGGGCGGGGGCAGGGGCTAGCAATCAGCCCCAGCATTTT	CASRAGAGASNQPQHF
TRBJ1-2	-	14	-	TRBV2	TGTGCCAGCAGTCCACAGGCTTACATCTATGGCTACACCTTC	CASSPQAYIYGYTF
TRBJ2-1	-	15	-	TRBV7-8	TGTGCCAGCAGCCAGCGCGGGGGCCTCTACAATGAGCAGTTCTTC	CASSQRGGLYNEQFF
TRBJ1-1	once	14	-	TRBV6-1	TGTGCCAGCAGTTATGGGGGGAAGAACACTGAAGCTTTCTTT	CASSYGGKNTEAFF
TRBJ2-3	-	15	-	TRBV25-1	TGTGCCAGCAGTGAAGGAGACAGGACCGCAGATACGCAGTATTTT	CASSEGDRTADTQYF
TRBJ1-5	-	14	TRBD1	TRBV6-1	TGTGCCTCCCAGCCGGGACAGGGGTATCAGCCCCAGCATTTT	CASQPGQGYQPQHF
TRBJ2-7	few	16	-	TRBV5-1	TGCGCCAGCAGCCTTGTTGATATGGGCTTCTCCTACGAGCAGTACTTC	CASSLVDMGFSYEQYF
TRBJ1-1	-	13	-	TRBV2	TGTGCCAGCAGCGCCGACAGGAACACTGAAGCTTTCTTT	CASSADRNTEAFF
TRBJ2-3	-	15	-	TRBV30	TGTGCCTGGAGCGTCAGGACACAAGCGACAGATACGCAGTATTTT	CAWSVRTQATDTQYF
TRBJ2-1	few	13	-	TRBV30	TGTGCCTGGTCCGGGACTTCCTACAATGAGCAGTTCTTC	CAWSGTSYNEQFF
TRBJ2-7	-	14	-	TRBV5-4	TGTGCCAGCAGCTTGAGTGCCACTCCCTACGAGCAGTACTTC	CASSLSATPYEQYF
TRBJ2-7	-	14	-	TRBV4-1	TGCGCCAGCAGCCAAGGGGCCGCCGGTTACGAGCAGTACTTC	CASSQGAAGYEQYF
TRBJ1-1	-	13	-	TRBV9	TGTGCCAGCAGCGTAAACAGCAACACTGAAGCTTTCTTT	CASSVNSNTEAFF
TRBJ2-5	-	14	-	TRBV30	TGTGCCTGGAGTGTGTCCGGGGGGCGAGAGACCCAGTACTTC	CAWSVSGGRETQYF
TRBJ2-3	-	13	-	TRBV29-1	TGCAGCGTTGAAAACCCACTAGCCCGAAGGCAGTATTTT	CSVENPLARRQYF
TRBJ2-3	-	13	-	TRBV27	TGTGCCAGCTCTGCGCAGGAGGCAGATACGCAGTATTTT	CASSAQEADTQYF
TRBJ1-5	-	17	TRBD1	TRBV12-5	TGTGCTAGTGGTCCTAGGACAGGGGGCTACCCTAGTCAGCCCCAGCATTTT	CASGPRTGGYPSQPQHF
TRBJ1-6	-	16	-	TRBV5-4	TGTGCCAGCAGCTTGGCCATGGGGGCCAGTAATTCACCCCTCCACTTT	CASSLAMGASNSPLHF
TRBJ2-5	-	16	TRBD2	TRBV4-1	TGCGCCAGCAGCGTTTCACTAGCGGGAGTCCAAGAGACCCAGTACTTC	CASSVSLAGVQETQYF
TRBJ2-5	-	14	TRBD2	TRBV5-1	TGCGCCAGCTTTGAGTCGGGGGGGGCGGAGACCCAGTACTTC	CASFESGGAETQYF
TRBJ1-1	-	12	-	TRBV10-3	TGTGCCATCGGTGGCAGTTACACTGAAGCTTTCTTT	CAIGGSYTEAFF